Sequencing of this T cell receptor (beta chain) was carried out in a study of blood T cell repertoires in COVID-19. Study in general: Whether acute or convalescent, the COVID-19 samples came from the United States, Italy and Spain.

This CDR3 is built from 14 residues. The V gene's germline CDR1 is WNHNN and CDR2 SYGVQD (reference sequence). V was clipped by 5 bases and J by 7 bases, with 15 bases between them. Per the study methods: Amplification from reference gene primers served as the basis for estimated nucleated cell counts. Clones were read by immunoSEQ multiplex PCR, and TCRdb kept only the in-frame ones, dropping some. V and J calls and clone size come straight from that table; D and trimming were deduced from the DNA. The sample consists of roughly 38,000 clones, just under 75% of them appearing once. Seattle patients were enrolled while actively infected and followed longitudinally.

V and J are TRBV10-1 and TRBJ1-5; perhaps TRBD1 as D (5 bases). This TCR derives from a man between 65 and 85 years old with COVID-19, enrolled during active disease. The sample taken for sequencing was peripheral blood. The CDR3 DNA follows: TGCGCCAGCAGTCCCCGACAGCGGGGGCAGCCCCAGCATTTT. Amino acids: CASSPRQRGQPQHF.